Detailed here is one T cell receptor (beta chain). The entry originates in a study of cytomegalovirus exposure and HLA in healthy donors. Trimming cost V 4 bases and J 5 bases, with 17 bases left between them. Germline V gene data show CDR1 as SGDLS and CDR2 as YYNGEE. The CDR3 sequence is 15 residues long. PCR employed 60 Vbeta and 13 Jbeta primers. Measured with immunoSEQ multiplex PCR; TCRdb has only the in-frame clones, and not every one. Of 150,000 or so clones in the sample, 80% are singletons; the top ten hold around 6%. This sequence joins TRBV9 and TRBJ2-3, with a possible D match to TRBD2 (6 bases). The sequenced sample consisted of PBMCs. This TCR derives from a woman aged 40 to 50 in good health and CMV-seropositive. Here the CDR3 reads CASSPMPGVGDTQYF. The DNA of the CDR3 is TGTGCCAGCAGCCCAATGCCGGGAGTCGGAGATACGCAGTATTTT.